Listed below are T cell receptor beta chains from one sample, sequenced in a study of CD8+ T cells in alopecia areata. Profiled with immunoSEQ multiplex PCR; TCRdb holds only in-frame clones, not every one. The data show under 200,000 clones, 50% to 65% seen once. The specimen comprised CD4+ T cells sorted from blood, sampled at week 24, from a patient treated with tofacitinib. The receptors were gathered from a human donor with alopecia areata. Each CDR3 is given with its conserved first and last residue. The order of the fields is CDR3 protein, CDR3 DNA, J gene, clone size, D gene, V gene. D genes are given only for firm matches. Clone size, where shown, is once, few, many, or a class for clones that have expanded.

cdr3_aa: CASSFGQGASPLHF; cdr3_nt: TGTGCCAGCAGCTTCGGACAGGGAGCTTCACCCCTCCACTTT; j_call: TRBJ1-6; clone_size: -; d_call: TRBD1; v_call: TRBV7-9
cdr3_aa: CAISDQGSGYTF; cdr3_nt: TGTGCCATCAGCGACCAGGGAAGTGGCTACACCTTC; j_call: TRBJ1-2; clone_size: -; d_call: -; v_call: TRBV10-3
cdr3_aa: CASRTGPGNQPQHF; cdr3_nt: TGTGCCAGCAGGACAGGGCCGGGCAATCAGCCCCAGCATTTT; j_call: TRBJ1-5; clone_size: -; d_call: TRBD1; v_call: TRBV6-1
cdr3_aa: CSVGGGGGNTEAFF; cdr3_nt: TGCAGCGTTGGCGGGGGCGGTGGGAACACTGAAGCTTTCTTT; j_call: TRBJ1-1; clone_size: -; d_call: -; v_call: TRBV29-1
cdr3_aa: CSVGRNYGYTF; cdr3_nt: TGCAGCGTTGGGAGAAACTATGGCTACACCTTC; j_call: TRBJ1-2; clone_size: -; d_call: -; v_call: TRBV29-1
cdr3_aa: CASSVNSGDPYEQYF; cdr3_nt: TGCGCCAGCAGCGTGAATAGCGGGGACCCCTACGAGCAGTACTTC; j_call: TRBJ2-7; clone_size: few; d_call: TRBD2; v_call: TRBV5-1
cdr3_aa: CSVVASGGYYGYTF; cdr3_nt: TGCAGCGTTGTGGCCTCGGGGGGCTACTATGGCTACACCTTC; j_call: TRBJ1-2; clone_size: -; d_call: -; v_call: TRBV29-1
cdr3_aa: CASSDTGVYEQYF; cdr3_nt: TGTGCCAGCAGTGATACGGGGGTGTACGAGCAGTACTTC; j_call: TRBJ2-7; clone_size: -; d_call: -; v_call: TRBV6-1
cdr3_aa: CASRELYQGAATEAFF; cdr3_nt: TGTGCCAGCAGAGAACTCTACCAGGGGGCGGCGACTGAAGCTTTCTTT; j_call: TRBJ1-1; clone_size: few; d_call: TRBD1; v_call: TRBV6-6
cdr3_aa: CTSSFEGLADQETQYF; cdr3_nt: TGCACCAGCAGCTTCGAAGGACTAGCGGACCAAGAGACCCAGTACTTC; j_call: TRBJ2-5; clone_size: -; d_call: TRBD2; v_call: TRBV5-1
cdr3_aa: CSVQDRPPYGYTF; cdr3_nt: TGCAGCGTACAAGACAGGCCGCCCTATGGCTACACCTTC; j_call: TRBJ1-2; clone_size: few; d_call: -; v_call: TRBV29-1
cdr3_aa: CASSVTGDQPQHF; cdr3_nt: TGTGCCAGCAGTGTAACAGGGGATCAGCCCCAGCATTTT; j_call: TRBJ1-5; clone_size: -; d_call: TRBD1; v_call: TRBV6-1
cdr3_aa: CASSVRGSFDGYTF; cdr3_nt: TGTGCCAGCAGCGTCAGGGGCAGTTTTGATGGCTACACCTTC; j_call: TRBJ1-2; clone_size: -; d_call: -; v_call: TRBV9
cdr3_aa: CASSPKTDTQYF; cdr3_nt: TGTGCCAGCAGCCCAAAGACAGATACGCAGTATTTT; j_call: TRBJ2-3; clone_size: -; d_call: -; v_call: TRBV5-6
cdr3_aa: CATSREARGVGYTF; cdr3_nt: TGTGCCACCAGCAGAGAGGCCAGGGGCGTTGGCTACACCTTC; j_call: TRBJ1-2; clone_size: -; d_call: -; v_call: TRBV15
cdr3_aa: CASSLVGLAGESSYNEQFF; cdr3_nt: TGTGCCAGCAGCTTGGTTGGACTAGCGGGGGAAAGCTCCTACAATGAGCAGTTCTTC; j_call: TRBJ2-1; clone_size: -; d_call: TRBD2; v_call: TRBV11-1
cdr3_aa: CASRLGTGELFF; cdr3_nt: TGTGCCAGCAGACTCGGTACCGGGGAGCTGTTTTTT; j_call: TRBJ2-2; clone_size: -; d_call: -; v_call: TRBV10-3
cdr3_aa: CADGRMNTEAFF; cdr3_nt: TGTGCGGATGGAAGAATGAACACTGAAGCTTTCTTT; j_call: TRBJ1-1; clone_size: -; d_call: -; v_call: TRBV30
cdr3_aa: CASSLTAGGPTDTQYF; cdr3_nt: TGTGCCAGCAGCTTAACGGCGGGGGGGCCGACAGATACGCAGTATTTT; j_call: TRBJ2-3; clone_size: -; d_call: TRBD2; v_call: TRBV7-8
cdr3_aa: CAWSRPYNSPLHF; cdr3_nt: TGTGCCTGGAGTCGGCCGTATAATTCACCCCTCCACTTT; j_call: TRBJ1-6; clone_size: -; d_call: -; v_call: TRBV30
cdr3_aa: CASSSSQPQHF; cdr3_nt: TGTGCCAGCAGTAGCAGTCAGCCCCAGCATTTT; j_call: TRBJ1-5; clone_size: few; d_call: -; v_call: TRBV2
cdr3_aa: CAIRLGQETQYF; cdr3_nt: TGTGCCATCAGACTAGGACAAGAGACCCAGTACTTC; j_call: TRBJ2-5; clone_size: -; d_call: -; v_call: TRBV6-1
cdr3_aa: CSVSGTGNTIYF; cdr3_nt: TGCAGCGTTTCCGGAACTGGAAACACCATATATTTT; j_call: TRBJ1-3; clone_size: -; d_call: -; v_call: TRBV29-1
cdr3_aa: CSVEVYRGLHGYTF; cdr3_nt: TGCAGCGTTGAGGTATACAGGGGACTCCATGGCTACACCTTC; j_call: TRBJ1-2; clone_size: -; d_call: TRBD1; v_call: TRBV29-1
cdr3_aa: CASNLGSGGIYEQYF; cdr3_nt: TGCGCCAGCAATCTAGGTAGCGGGGGCATCTACGAGCAGTACTTC; j_call: TRBJ2-7; clone_size: -; d_call: TRBD2; v_call: TRBV5-1
cdr3_aa: CSVGHWDNEQFF; cdr3_nt: TGCAGCGTAGGACATTGGGACAATGAGCAGTTCTTC; j_call: TRBJ2-1; clone_size: few; d_call: -; v_call: TRBV29-1
cdr3_aa: CASSQIDRPLYGYTF; cdr3_nt: TGTGCCAGCAGCCAGATAGACAGGCCCCTCTATGGCTACACCTTC; j_call: TRBJ1-2; clone_size: -; d_call: -; v_call: TRBV14
cdr3_aa: CASSDPRVLGNGYTF; cdr3_nt: TGTGCCAGCAGTGACCCCAGGGTTCTAGGAAATGGCTACACCTTC; j_call: TRBJ1-2; clone_size: few; d_call: -; v_call: TRBV2
cdr3_aa: CATGTSGAADTQYF; cdr3_nt: TGTGCCACCGGGACTAGCGGGGCGGCAGATACGCAGTATTTT; j_call: TRBJ2-3; clone_size: -; d_call: TRBD2; v_call: TRBV6-5
cdr3_aa: CASSVADMNTEAFF; cdr3_nt: TGTGCCAGCAGCGTAGCGGACATGAACACTGAAGCTTTCTTT; j_call: TRBJ1-1; clone_size: once; d_call: -; v_call: TRBV9
cdr3_aa: CSARGGREQYF; cdr3_nt: TGCAGTGCTAGAGGCGGGCGCGAGCAGTACTTC; j_call: TRBJ2-7; clone_size: -; d_call: -; v_call: TRBV20-1
cdr3_aa: CASSSTGTGGDTQYF; cdr3_nt: TGTGCCAGCAGCTCCACCGGGACAGGGGGAGATACGCAGTATTTT; j_call: TRBJ2-3; clone_size: -; d_call: TRBD1; v_call: TRBV7-3
cdr3_aa: CSVERLAGDQETQYF; cdr3_nt: TGCAGCGTTGAAAGGCTAGCGGGGGACCAAGAGACCCAGTACTTC; j_call: TRBJ2-5; clone_size: -; d_call: TRBD2; v_call: TRBV29-1
cdr3_aa: CSVDSLFGQGSYGYTF; cdr3_nt: TGCAGCGTGGACTCTCTCTTTGGACAGGGTAGCTATGGCTACACCTTC; j_call: TRBJ1-2; clone_size: -; d_call: TRBD1; v_call: TRBV29-1
cdr3_aa: CAWSGAANSYEQFF; cdr3_nt: TGTGCCTGGAGTGGAGCAGCGAATAGTTATGAGCAGTTCTTC; j_call: TRBJ2-1; clone_size: -; d_call: -; v_call: TRBV30
cdr3_aa: CAWSVQARETQYF; cdr3_nt: TGTGCCTGGAGTGTACAGGCAAGGGAGACCCAGTACTTC; j_call: TRBJ2-5; clone_size: once; d_call: -; v_call: TRBV30
cdr3_aa: CACSGPIGNTIYF; cdr3_nt: TGTGCCTGCTCGGGACCCATTGGAAACACCATATATTTT; j_call: TRBJ1-3; clone_size: -; d_call: -; v_call: TRBV30
cdr3_aa: CASSLGMADEQFF; cdr3_nt: TGCGCCAGCAGCCTGGGTATGGCGGACGAGCAGTTCTTC; j_call: TRBJ2-1; clone_size: -; d_call: -; v_call: TRBV5-1
cdr3_aa: CASSGEGQGSSIQYF; cdr3_nt: TGTGCCAGCAGCGGGGAGGGACAGGGGTCCAGCATTCAGTACTTC; j_call: TRBJ2-4; clone_size: -; d_call: TRBD1; v_call: TRBV11-1
cdr3_aa: CSVEWIQETQYF; cdr3_nt: TGCAGCGTTGAGTGGATCCAAGAGACCCAGTACTTC; j_call: TRBJ2-5; clone_size: once; d_call: -; v_call: TRBV29-1
cdr3_aa: CSVDGFGVTDTQYF; cdr3_nt: TGCAGCGTTGATGGTTTCGGGGTCACAGATACGCAGTATTTT; j_call: TRBJ2-3; clone_size: few; d_call: -; v_call: TRBV29-1
cdr3_aa: CASSLLGPGDGQPQHF; cdr3_nt: TGTGCCAGCAGCTTACTAGGTCCGGGCGATGGTCAGCCCCAGCATTTT; j_call: TRBJ1-5; clone_size: -; d_call: -; v_call: TRBV7-8
cdr3_aa: CASSTSVATNEKLFF; cdr3_nt: TGCGCCAGCAGCACCTCAGTTGCAACTAATGAAAAACTGTTTTTT; j_call: TRBJ1-4; clone_size: -; d_call: -; v_call: TRBV5-1
cdr3_aa: CASSQPGGDRANYGYTF; cdr3_nt: TGCGCCAGCAGTCAACCTGGCGGGGACAGAGCTAACTATGGCTACACCTTC; j_call: TRBJ1-2; clone_size: -; d_call: TRBD1; v_call: TRBV23-1
cdr3_aa: CSVDEGWDYNEQFF; cdr3_nt: TGCAGCGTTGATGAGGGATGGGACTACAATGAGCAGTTCTTC; j_call: TRBJ2-1; clone_size: -; d_call: -; v_call: TRBV29-1
cdr3_aa: CSVVVSIFYGYTF; cdr3_nt: TGCAGCGTTGTCGTCAGCATCTTCTATGGCTACACCTTC; j_call: TRBJ1-2; clone_size: few; d_call: -; v_call: TRBV29-1
cdr3_aa: CSHGGAGETQYF; cdr3_nt: TGCAGCCACGGGGGGGCCGGTGAGACCCAGTACTTC; j_call: TRBJ2-5; clone_size: -; d_call: TRBD2; v_call: TRBV29-1
cdr3_aa: CASSLRTYEQYF; cdr3_nt: TGTGCCAGCAGCTTACGAACCTACGAGCAGTACTTC; j_call: TRBJ2-7; clone_size: -; d_call: -; v_call: TRBV5-6
cdr3_aa: CAWSPGTLLEAFF; cdr3_nt: TGTGCCTGGAGTCCAGGGACTCTCCTCGAAGCTTTCTTT; j_call: TRBJ1-1; clone_size: -; d_call: -; v_call: TRBV30
cdr3_aa: CSVWNRGYEQYF; cdr3_nt: TGCAGCGTTTGGAATCGGGGCTACGAGCAGTACTTC; j_call: TRBJ2-7; clone_size: -; d_call: -; v_call: TRBV29-1
cdr3_aa: CASSADRGRGYTF; cdr3_nt: TGTGCCAGCAGTGCGGACAGGGGCCGTGGCTACACCTTC; j_call: TRBJ1-2; clone_size: few; d_call: TRBD1; v_call: TRBV2
cdr3_aa: CASSRRGTYNEQFF; cdr3_nt: TGTGCCAGCAGCCGACGGGGAACCTACAATGAGCAGTTCTTC; j_call: TRBJ2-1; clone_size: -; d_call: -; v_call: TRBV7-2
cdr3_aa: CASSLALGGYEQYF; cdr3_nt: TGTGCCAGCAGCTTAGCGCTTGGGGGATACGAGCAGTACTTC; j_call: TRBJ2-7; clone_size: -; d_call: -; v_call: TRBV7-9
cdr3_aa: CASSLRTVDSNQPQHF; cdr3_nt: TGTGCCAGTAGTCTTAGGACAGTCGATAGCAATCAGCCCCAGCATTTT; j_call: TRBJ1-5; clone_size: -; d_call: -; v_call: TRBV19
cdr3_aa: CASSPEGTYPPLNQPQHF; cdr3_nt: TGTGCCAGCAGCCCCGAGGGGACTTATCCCCCTCTCAATCAGCCCCAGCATTTT; j_call: TRBJ1-5; clone_size: -; d_call: -; v_call: TRBV14
cdr3_aa: CASSLVRGLTDTQYF; cdr3_nt: TGTGCCAGCAGCTTAGTTCGGGGGCTGACAGATACGCAGTATTTT; j_call: TRBJ2-3; clone_size: -; d_call: -; v_call: TRBV11-2
cdr3_aa: CATSRDQAGSSYNEQFF; cdr3_nt: TGTGCCACCAGCAGAGATCAAGCGGGGAGCTCCTACAATGAGCAGTTCTTC; j_call: TRBJ2-1; clone_size: -; d_call: TRBD2; v_call: TRBV15
cdr3_aa: CASSESGVAQHF; cdr3_nt: TGTGCCAGCAGTGAATCGGGGGTAGCCCAGCATTTT; j_call: TRBJ1-5; clone_size: -; d_call: -; v_call: TRBV2
cdr3_aa: CSVGEETQYF; cdr3_nt: TGCAGCGTTGGAGAAGAGACCCAGTACTTC; j_call: TRBJ2-5; clone_size: -; d_call: -; v_call: TRBV29-1